What follows are 8 T cell receptor beta chains derived from one specimen sequenced in a study of OX40 agonist ivuxolimab in advanced cancers. Assay used: immunoSEQ multiplex PCR; TCRdb lists only in-frame clones, some missing. Of 35,000 to 45,000 clones listed, about 79% are singletons. The sample here was CD4+ or CD8+ T cells sorted from blood, taken in a trial of the OX40 agonist ivuxolimab. The receptor source for this set is an adult with an advanced solid tumor such as melanoma, head and neck, liver or kidney cancer.

The genes are TRBV11-1 and TRBJ1-2, with a weak D call TRBD1 (5 bases). Germline lookup yields CDR1 SGHAT and CDR2 FQDESV (reference sequence). Trimming removed 1 base from V and 0 bases from J, with 15 bases in between. This CDR3 is built from 17 residues. CDR3 loop: CASSLGTTLTTNYGYTF. In nucleotides, the CDR3 is TGTGCCAGCAGCTTAGGGACAACATTAACAACTAACTATGGCTACACCTTC.

J is TRBJ2-2 and V is TRBV19; D is unresolved. Germline lookup yields CDR1 LNHDA and CDR2 SQIVND (reference sequence). V was pared by 1 base and J by 4 bases, with 13 bases between. The CDR3 contains 16 residues. CDR3: CASSIAFSFSTGELFF. As DNA, the CDR3 is TGTGCCAGTAGTATAGCGTTCAGTTTTTCCACCGGGGAGCTGTTTTTT.

The chain is built from TRBV9 and TRBJ2-5; 7 bases fit TRBD2. V lost 0 bases and J lost 5; bases outside the gene matches: 10. In germline, CDR1 is SGDLS, CDR2 YYNGEE. This CDR3 is built from 16 residues. The CDR3 protein is CASSVGDGRKFETQYF. DNA for the CDR3: TGTGCCAGCAGCGTAGGAGACGGGAGGAAATTTGAGACCCAGTACTTC. Complete variable domain (other parts from reference TRBV9 and TRBJ2-5): DSGVTQTPKHLITATGQRVTLRCSPRSGDLSVYWYQQSLDQGLQFLIQYYNGEERAKGNILERFSAQQFPDLHSELNLSSLELGDSALYFCASSVGDGRKFETQYFGPGTRLLVL.

The V and J genes are TRBV7-9 and TRBJ2-7; 8 bases line up with TRBD2. The CDR3 has 16 amino acids. V lost 4 bases and J lost 3; bases outside the gene matches: 11. Germline lookup yields CDR1 SEHNR and CDR2 FQNEAQ (reference sequence). The CDR3 region is CASSSVAGPLNYEQYF. The CDR3 nucleotides read TGTGCCAGCAGCTCTGTAGCGGGACCCCTTAACTACGAGCAGTACTTC. Combining the CDR3 with reference TRBV7-9 and TRBJ2-7 gives the whole variable domain DTGVSQNPRHKITKRGQNVTFRCDPISEHNRLYWYRQTLGQGPEFLTYFQNEAQLEKSRLLSDRFSAERPKGSFSTLEIQRTEQGDSAMYLCASSSVAGPLNYEQYFGPGTRLTVT.

This clone was observed a single time. The rearrangement joins TRBV6-5 to TRBJ2-7; D is uncertain. The CDR3 sequence is 15 residues long. V was shortened by 0 bases and J by 1 base, with 10 bases between the two germline ends. Germline V gene sequence: CDR1 MNHEY, CDR2 SVGAGI. CDR3 sequence reads: CASSYSTGRSYEQYF. As DNA, the CDR3 is TGTGCCAGCAGTTACTCGACGGGCAGGTCCTACGAGCAGTACTTC.

The chain links TRBV28 to TRBJ2-6; a possible D gene is TRBD2 (6 bases). This CDR3 contains 16 residues. Germline V gives CDR1 MDHEN, CDR2 SYDVKM. V lost 5 bases, J lost 0 bases, and 11 bases lay in between. The CDR3 DNA is TGTGCCAGCAGTGTGGGGGGATCCTCTGGGGCCAACGTCCTGACTTTC. This codes for CASSVGGSSGANVLTF.

V usage is TRBV7-9 and J usage is TRBJ2-2, with D perhaps TRBD1 (6 bases). Trimming cost V 3 bases and J 1 base, with 15 bases left between them. Germline values: CDR1 SEHNR, CDR2 FQNEAQ (reference sequence). The CDR3 has 17 amino acids. The CDR3 spells CASSLATGTMNTGELFF. The CDR3 DNA follows: TGTGCCAGCAGCTTGGCTACCGGGACAATGAACACCGGGGAGCTGTTTTTT.

The gene calls are TRBV5-3 and TRBJ1-4; possible D gene TRBD1, 6 bases. TRBV5-3 is placed among ORFs of uncertain function. The CDR3 length is 15 residues. Trimming cost V 8 bases and J 6 bases, with 20 bases left between them. In DNA form, the CDR3 reads TGTGCCAGCAGCCAAGTGGGAGAGGGGGATGAAAAACTGTTTTTT. Translated, it gives CASSQVGEGDEKLFF.